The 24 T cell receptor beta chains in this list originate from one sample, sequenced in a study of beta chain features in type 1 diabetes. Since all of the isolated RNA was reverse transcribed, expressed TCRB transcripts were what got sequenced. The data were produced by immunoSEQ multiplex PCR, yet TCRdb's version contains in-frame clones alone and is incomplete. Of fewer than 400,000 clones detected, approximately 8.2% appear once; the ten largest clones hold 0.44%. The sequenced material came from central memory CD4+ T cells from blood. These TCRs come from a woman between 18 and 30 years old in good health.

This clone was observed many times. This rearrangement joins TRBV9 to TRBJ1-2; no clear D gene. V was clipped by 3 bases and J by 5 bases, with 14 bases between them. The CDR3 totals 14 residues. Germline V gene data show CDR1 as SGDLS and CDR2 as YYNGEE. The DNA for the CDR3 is TGTGCCAGCAGCGCCAACGAGGGCGGATATGGCTACACCTTC. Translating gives CASSANEGGYGYTF. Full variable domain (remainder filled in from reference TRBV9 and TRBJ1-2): DSGVTQTPKHLITATGQRVTLRCSPRSGDLSVYWYQQSLDQGLQFLIQYYNGEERAKGNILERFSAQQFPDLHSELNLSSLELGDSALYFCASSANEGGYGYTFGSGTRLTVV.

CDR3 DNA sequence: TGTGCCAGTAGGACTAGCCGAAGCACAGATACGCAGTATTTT. It is translated as CASRTSRSTDTQYF. This sequence joins TRBV25-1 and TRBJ2-3, with TRBD2 identical over 8 bases. Germline V gene sequence: CDR1 MGHDK, CDR2 SYGVNS. CDR3 length: 14 residues. V lost 9 bases, J lost 0 bases, and 5 bases stayed unmatched. Full variable domain (rest looked up from reference TRBV25-1 and TRBJ2-3): EADIYQTPRYLVIGTGKKITLECSQTMGHDKMYWYQQDPGMELHLIHYSYGVNSTEKGDLSSESTVSRIRTEHFPLTLESARPSHTSQYLCASRTSRSTDTQYFGPGTRLTVL.

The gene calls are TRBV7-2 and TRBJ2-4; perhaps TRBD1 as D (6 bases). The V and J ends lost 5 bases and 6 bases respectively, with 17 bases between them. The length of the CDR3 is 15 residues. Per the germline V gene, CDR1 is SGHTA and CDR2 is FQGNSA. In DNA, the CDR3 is TGTGCCAGCAGCCGAAGCAGGGGAGAGGGAAACATTCAGTACTTC. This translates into CASSRSRGEGNIQYF.

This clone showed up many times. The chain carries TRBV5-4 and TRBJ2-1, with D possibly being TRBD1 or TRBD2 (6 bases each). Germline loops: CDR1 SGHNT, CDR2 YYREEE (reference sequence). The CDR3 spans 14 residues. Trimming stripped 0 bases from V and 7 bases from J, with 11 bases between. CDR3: CASSLDKGGNEQFF. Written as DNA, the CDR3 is TGTGCCAGCAGCTTGGACAAAGGGGGGAATGAGCAGTTCTTC.

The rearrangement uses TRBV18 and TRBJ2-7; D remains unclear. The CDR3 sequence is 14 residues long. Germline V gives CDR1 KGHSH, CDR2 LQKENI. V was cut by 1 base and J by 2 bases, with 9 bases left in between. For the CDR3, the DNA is TGTGCCAGCTCACCACGAACAGACACCTACGAGCAGTACTTC. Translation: CASSPRTDTYEQYF.

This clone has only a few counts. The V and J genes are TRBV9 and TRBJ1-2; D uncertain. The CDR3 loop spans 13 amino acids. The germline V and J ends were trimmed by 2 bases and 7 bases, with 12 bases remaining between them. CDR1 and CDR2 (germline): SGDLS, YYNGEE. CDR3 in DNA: TGTGCCAGCAGCGTCGGCGGGAGGTCTGGCTACACCTTC. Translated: CASSVGGRSGYTF.

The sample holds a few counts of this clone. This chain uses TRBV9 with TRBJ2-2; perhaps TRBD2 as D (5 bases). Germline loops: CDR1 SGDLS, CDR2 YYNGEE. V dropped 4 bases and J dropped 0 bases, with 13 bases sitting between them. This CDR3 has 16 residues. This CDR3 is CASSPGVTTNTGELFF. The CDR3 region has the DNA TGTGCCAGCAGCCCCGGGGTAACTACGAACACCGGGGAGCTGTTTTTT.

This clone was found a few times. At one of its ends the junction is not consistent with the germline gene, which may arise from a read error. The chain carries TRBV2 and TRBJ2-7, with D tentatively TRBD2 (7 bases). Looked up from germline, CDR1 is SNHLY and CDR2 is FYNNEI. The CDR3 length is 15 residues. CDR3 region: CASSPLGGAGREQYF. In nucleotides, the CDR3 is TGCGCCAGCAGCCCATTGGGGGGGGCCGGGCGAGAGCAGTACTTC.

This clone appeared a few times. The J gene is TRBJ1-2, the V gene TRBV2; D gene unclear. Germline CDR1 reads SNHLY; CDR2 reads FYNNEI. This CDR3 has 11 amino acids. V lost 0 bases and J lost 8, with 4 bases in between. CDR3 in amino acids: CASSEARGYTF. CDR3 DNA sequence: TGTGCCAGCAGTGAAGCAAGGGGCTACACCTTC.

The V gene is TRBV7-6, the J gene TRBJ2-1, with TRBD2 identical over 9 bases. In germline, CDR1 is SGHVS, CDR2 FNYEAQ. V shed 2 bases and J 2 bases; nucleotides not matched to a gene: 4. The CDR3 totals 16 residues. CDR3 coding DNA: TGTGCCAGCAGCTTAAGCCCTAGCGGGACCTACAATGAGCAGTTCTTC. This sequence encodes CASSLSPSGTYNEQFF. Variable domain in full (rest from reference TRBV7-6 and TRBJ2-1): GAGVSQSPRYKVTKRGQDVALRCDPISGHVSLYWYRQALGQGPEFLTYFNYEAQQDKSGLPNDRFSAERPEGSISTLTIQRTEQRDSAMYRCASSLSPSGTYNEQFFGPGTRLTVL.

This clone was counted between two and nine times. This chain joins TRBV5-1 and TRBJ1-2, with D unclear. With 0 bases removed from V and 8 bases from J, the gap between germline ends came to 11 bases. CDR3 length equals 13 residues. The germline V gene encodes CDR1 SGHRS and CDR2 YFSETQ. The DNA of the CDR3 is TGCGCCAGCAGCTTGGTGTGGGAAGGGGGCTACACCTTC. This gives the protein CASSLVWEGGYTF.

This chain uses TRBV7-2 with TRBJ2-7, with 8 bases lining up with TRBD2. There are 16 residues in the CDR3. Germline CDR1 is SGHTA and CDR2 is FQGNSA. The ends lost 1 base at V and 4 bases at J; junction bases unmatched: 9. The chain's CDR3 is CASSLGGSGGGYEQYF. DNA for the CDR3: TGTGCCAGCAGCTTAGGTGGGTCGGGAGGGGGTTACGAGCAGTACTTC.

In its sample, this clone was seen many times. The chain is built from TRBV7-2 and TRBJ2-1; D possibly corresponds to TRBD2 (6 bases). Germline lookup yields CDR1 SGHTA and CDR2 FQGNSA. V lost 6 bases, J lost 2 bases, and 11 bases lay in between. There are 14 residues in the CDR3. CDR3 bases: TGTGCCAGCAGACATAGCGGAGCCTACAATGAGCAGTTCTTC. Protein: CASRHSGAYNEQFF.

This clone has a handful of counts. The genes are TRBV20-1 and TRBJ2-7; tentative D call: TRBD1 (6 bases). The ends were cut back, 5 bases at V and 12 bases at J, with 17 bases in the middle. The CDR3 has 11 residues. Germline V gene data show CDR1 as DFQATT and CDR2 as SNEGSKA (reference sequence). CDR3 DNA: TGCAGTGCTCAAACAGGGTCTCAGCGGTACTTC. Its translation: CSAQTGSQRYF.

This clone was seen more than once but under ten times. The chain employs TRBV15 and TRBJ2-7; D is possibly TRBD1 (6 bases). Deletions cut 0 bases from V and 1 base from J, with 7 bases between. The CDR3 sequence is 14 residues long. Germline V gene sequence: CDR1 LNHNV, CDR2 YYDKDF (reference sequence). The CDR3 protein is CATSRERGSYEQYF. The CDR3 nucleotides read TGTGCCACCAGCAGAGAGAGGGGGTCCTACGAGCAGTACTTC.

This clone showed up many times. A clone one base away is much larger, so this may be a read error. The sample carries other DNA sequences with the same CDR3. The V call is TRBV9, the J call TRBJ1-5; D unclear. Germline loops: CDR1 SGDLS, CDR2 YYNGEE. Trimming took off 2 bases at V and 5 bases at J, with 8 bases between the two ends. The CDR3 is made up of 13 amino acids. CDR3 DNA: TGTGCCAGCAGCGTCCGGGCGGATCAGCCCCAGCATTTT. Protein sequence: CASSVRADQPQHF.

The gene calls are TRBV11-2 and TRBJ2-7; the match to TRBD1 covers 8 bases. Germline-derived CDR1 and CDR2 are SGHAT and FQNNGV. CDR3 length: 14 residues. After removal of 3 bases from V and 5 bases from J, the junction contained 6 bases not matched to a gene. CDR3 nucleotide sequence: TGTGCCAGCAGCTTGACAGGGGTTACGAACGAGCAGTACTTC. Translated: CASSLTGVTNEQYF.

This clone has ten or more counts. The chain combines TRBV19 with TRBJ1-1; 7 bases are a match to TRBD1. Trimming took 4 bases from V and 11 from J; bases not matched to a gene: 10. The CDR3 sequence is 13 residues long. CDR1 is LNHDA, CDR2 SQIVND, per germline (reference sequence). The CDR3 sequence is CASSKGQARPAFF. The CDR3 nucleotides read TGTGCCAGTAGTAAAGGACAGGCGCGTCCGGCTTTCTTT.

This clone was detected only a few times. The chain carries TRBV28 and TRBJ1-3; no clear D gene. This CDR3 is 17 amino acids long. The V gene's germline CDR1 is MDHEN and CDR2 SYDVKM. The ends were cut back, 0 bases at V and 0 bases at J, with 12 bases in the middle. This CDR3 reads CASSLWTGQFSGNTIYF. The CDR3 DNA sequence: TGTGCCAGCAGTTTATGGACTGGGCAATTCTCTGGAAACACCATATATTTT.

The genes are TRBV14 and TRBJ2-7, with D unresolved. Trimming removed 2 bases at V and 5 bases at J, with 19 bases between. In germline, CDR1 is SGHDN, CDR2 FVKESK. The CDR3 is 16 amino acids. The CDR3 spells CASSQFEGRLGNEQYF. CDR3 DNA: TGTGCCAGCAGCCAATTTGAAGGCCGTCTTGGGAACGAGCAGTACTTC. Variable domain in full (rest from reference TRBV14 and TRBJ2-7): EAGVTQFPSHSVIEKGQTVTLRCDPISGHDNLYWYRRVMGKEIKFLLHFVKESKQDESGMPNNRFLAERTGGTYSTLKVQPAELEDSGVYFCASSQFEGRLGNEQYFGPGTRLTVT.

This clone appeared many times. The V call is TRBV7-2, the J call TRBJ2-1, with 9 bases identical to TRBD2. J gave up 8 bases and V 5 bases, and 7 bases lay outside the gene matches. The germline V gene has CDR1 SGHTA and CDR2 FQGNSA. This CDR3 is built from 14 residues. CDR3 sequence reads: CASSRGLAGDEQFF. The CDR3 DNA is TGTGCCAGCAGCCGGGGACTAGCTGGAGATGAGCAGTTCTTC.

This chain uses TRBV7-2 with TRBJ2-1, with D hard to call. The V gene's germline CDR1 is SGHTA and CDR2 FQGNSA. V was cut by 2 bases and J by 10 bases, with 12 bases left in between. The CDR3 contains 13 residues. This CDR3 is CASSLTYRAEQFF. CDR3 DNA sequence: TGTGCCAGCAGCTTAACGTATAGGGCAGAGCAGTTCTTC.

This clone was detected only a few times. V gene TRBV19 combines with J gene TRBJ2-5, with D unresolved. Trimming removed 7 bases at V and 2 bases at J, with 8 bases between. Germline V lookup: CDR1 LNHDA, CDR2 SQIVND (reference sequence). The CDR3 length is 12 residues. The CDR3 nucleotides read TGTGCCAGTATTGGAGATCAAGAGACCCAGTACTTC. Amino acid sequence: CASIGDQETQYF. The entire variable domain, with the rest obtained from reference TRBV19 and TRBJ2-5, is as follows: DGGITQSPKYLFRKEGQNVTLSCEQNLNHDAMYWYRQDPGQGLRLIYYSQIVNDFQKGDIAEGYSVSREKKESFPLTVTSAQKNPTAFYLCASIGDQETQYFGPGTRLLVL.

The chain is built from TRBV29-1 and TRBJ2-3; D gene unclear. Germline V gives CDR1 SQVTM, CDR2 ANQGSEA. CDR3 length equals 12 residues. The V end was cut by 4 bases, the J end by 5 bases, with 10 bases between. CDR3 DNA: TGCAGCGTTGTTCCGAATGTAGATACGCAGTATTTT. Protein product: CSVVPNVDTQYF.